These T cell receptor beta chains were read from a single sample in a study of cytomegalovirus exposure and HLA in healthy donors. The method was immunoSEQ multiplex PCR; TCRdb's version includes in-frame clones alone and lacks a portion of them. The sample carries 150,000 or so clones, approximately 86% recorded once. The sequenced sample was PBMCs. The origin of the receptors is a woman aged 45 to 65 in good health and CMV-seropositive. The CDR3 runs from the conserved cysteine through the conserved F or W. A D gene is named only where the DNA matches it firmly. Expanded clones are given a class, and other clones once, few, many or no size at all.

>TRBJ2-7|TRBV11-2|TRBD1|-
CASSSGQGAVEQYF
TGTGCCAGCAGCTCGGGACAGGGGGCAGTAGAGCAGTACTTC
>TRBJ2-1|TRBV20-1|-|-
CSASLGEQFF
TGCAGTGCTTCCCTAGGAGAGCAGTTCTTC
>TRBJ1-4|TRBV13|-|-
CASSPRRAGTNEKLFF
TGTGCCAGCAGCCCTCGGCGGGCAGGAACTAATGAAAAACTGTTTTTT
>TRBJ1-6|TRBV6-5|-|few
CASRVVGQGNSPLHF
TGTGCCAGCAGAGTTGTTGGGCAGGGTAATTCACCCCTCCACTTT
>TRBJ2-3|TRBV5-8|-|-
CASSNVRRTSTDTQYF
TGTGCCAGCAGCAACGTTAGGAGGACTAGCACAGATACGCAGTATTTT
>TRBJ2-1|TRBV2|TRBD2|few
CASGRSGGSYNEQFF
TGTGCCAGCGGCCGTAGCGGGGGGTCGTACAATGAGCAGTTCTTC
>TRBJ2-2|TRBV6-5|-|-
CACRLEGVGGELFF
TGTGCCTGCAGACTAGAGGGGGTGGGCGGGGAGCTGTTTTTT
>TRBJ1-2|TRBV6-1|-|-
CASSGFDRTYGYTF
TGTGCCAGCAGTGGGTTTGACAGGACCTATGGCTACACCTTC
>TRBJ2-2|TRBV7-6|-|-
CASSKAAANTGELFF
TGTGCCAGCAGCAAAGCGGCGGCCAACACCGGGGAGCTGTTTTTT
>TRBJ1-2|TRBV4-1|-|once
CASSHPQSDRMAGYTF
TGCGCCAGCAGCCACCCTCAGTCCGACAGGATGGCTGGCTACACCTTC
>TRBJ2-7|TRBV6-5|-|-
CASSSIRGLLYEQYF
TGTGCCAGCAGTTCCATCAGGGGCCTCCTCTACGAGCAGTACTTC
>TRBJ1-1|TRBV27|-|-
CASSLRSTGYSEAFF
TGTGCCAGCAGTTTACGGTCCACAGGGTACTCTGAAGCTTTCTTT
>TRBJ1-6|TRBV27|-|-
CASTQSYNSPLHF
TGTGCCAGTACACAGAGCTATAATTCACCCCTCCACTTT
>TRBJ1-1|TRBV30|-|-
CAWRPGGEMNTEAFF
TGTGCCTGGAGACCTGGGGGGGAAATGAACACTGAAGCTTTCTTT
>TRBJ2-1|TRBV23-1|TRBD1|once
CASQNIEGANCSYNEQFF
TGCGCCAGCCAGAACATCGAGGGGGCCAATTGTTCCTACAATGAGCAGTTCTTC
>TRBJ2-3|TRBV2|-|few
CASSHGVTDTQYF
TGTGCCAGCAGCCACGGGGTCACAGATACGCAGTATTTT
>TRBJ1-5|TRBV2|TRBD1|-
CASSEMLQGSGNQPQHF
TGTGCCAGCAGTGAAATGCTACAGGGGTCTGGCAATCAGCCCCAGCATTTT
>TRBJ2-7|TRBV10-3|TRBD2|-
CAIGLAGGPRQYF
TGTGCCATCGGTTTGGCGGGGGGGCCTAGACAGTACTTC
>TRBJ2-3|TRBV7-3|-|once
CASSLKGGTDTQYF
TGTGCCAGCAGCTTGAAGGGGGGCACAGATACGCAGTATTTT
>TRBJ2-7|TRBV25-1|TRBD1|-
CASSESRGTVESYEQYF
TGTGCCAGCAGTGAATCCAGGGGGACGGTAGAATCCTACGAGCAGTACTTC
>TRBJ1-1|TRBV2|-|-
CASSEVRGSTEAFF
TGTGCCAGCAGTGAGGTTAGAGGGAGTACTGAAGCTTTCTTT
>TRBJ2-1|TRBV7-9|TRBD2|-
CASSSKAAMGLGGFNEQFF
TGTGCCAGCAGCTCAAAAGCTGCCATGGGACTAGGGGGATTTAATGAGCAGTTCTTC
>TRBJ1-4|TRBV5-6|-|-
CASTGTNDEKLFF
TGTGCCAGCACCGGGACAAACGATGAAAAACTGTTTTTT
>TRBJ1-1|TRBV11-2|-|-
CASEQGNTEAFF
TGTGCCAGCGAACAGGGAAACACTGAAGCTTTCTTT
>TRBJ1-1|TRBV28|-|-
CASSLVRGRNTEAFF
TGTGCCAGCAGTTTAGTCAGGGGCCGGAACACTGAAGCTTTCTTT
>TRBJ2-7|TRBV5-1|TRBD1|few
CASSVRDRADEQYF
TGCGCCAGCAGCGTCCGGGACAGGGCCGACGAGCAGTACTTC
>TRBJ2-2|TRBV2|TRBD1|few
CASKQGVTGELFF
TGTGCCAGCAAGCAGGGGGTCACCGGGGAGCTGTTTTTT
>TRBJ1-5|TRBV28|-|-
CASSLKQGLNNQPQHF
TGTGCCAGCAGTTTAAAGCAGGGATTGAACAATCAGCCCCAGCATTTT
>TRBJ2-6|TRBV6-1|TRBD1|-
CASRPHRGGANVLTF
TGTGCCAGCAGACCCCACAGGGGTGGGGCCAACGTCCTGACTTTC
>TRBJ1-1|TRBV11-2|TRBD1|once
CASSPTLGQGGTEAFF
TGTGCCAGCAGCCCTACCCTCGGACAGGGAGGTACTGAAGCTTTCTTT
>TRBJ2-2|TRBV6-1|-|-
CASSPYGTGELFF
TGTGCCAGCAGCCCCTACGGCACCGGGGAGCTGTTTTTT
>TRBJ2-7|TRBV29-1|-|-
CSVEEAGYEQYF
TGCAGCGTTGAAGAGGCAGGCTACGAGCAGTACTTC
>TRBJ1-5|TRBV19|-|-
CASRMGGPGNQPQHF
TGTGCCAGTAGGATGGGGGGGCCGGGCAATCAGCCCCAGCATTTT
>TRBJ1-1|TRBV7-6|-|-
CASSQGDRISTEAFF
TGTGCCAGCAGCCAGGGAGACAGGATAAGCACTGAAGCTTTCTTT
>TRBJ2-1|TRBV6-5|-|-
CASSDRDSYNEQFF
TGTGCCAGCAGTGACCGGGACTCATACAATGAGCAGTTCTTC
>TRBJ1-2|TRBV5-4|TRBD1|-
CASRFQGAYGYTF
TGTGCCAGCAGATTCCAGGGGGCCTATGGCTACACCTTC
>TRBJ2-1|TRBV1|-|-
CTSSPWGARADEQFF
TGCACCAGCAGCCCGTGGGGAGCGCGGGCCGATGAGCAGTTCTTC
>TRBJ2-7|TRBV15|-|-
CATSRVGKYEQYF
TGTGCCACCAGCCGGGTTGGAAAGTACGAGCAGTACTTC
>TRBJ2-1|TRBV7-2|TRBD1|-
CASSPTGGREQFF
TGTGCCAGCAGCCCGACAGGGGGCCGGGAGCAGTTCTTC